This T cell receptor beta chain appears in the sequencing data of a study of tumor-infiltrating lymphocytes in primary liver carcinoma. The overall study: Surgical resection was used to treat these primary liver carcinoma patients. These patients were men and women whose ages were 30 to 69 years.

Germline V lookup: CDR1 MDHEN, CDR2 SYDVKM. The CDR3 consists of 13 residues. Between the trimmed V and J ends, which lost 8 bases and 4 bases, there was a span of 14 bases. A primer in the constant region served to generate TCR beta cDNA from about 480 ng of total RNA. Slightly modified ARM-PCR, run as three nested multiplex PCR rounds, produced the TCR beta libraries. Forward primers for TRBV1-TRBV30 and a C-beta reverse primer served the first two PCR rounds, at 10 cycles each. TCRdb re-called the multiplex PCR reads through MiXCR, storing one row per CDR3 protein. The sample shows 250,000 to 350,000 distinct CDR3 sequences, around three fifths of them seen only once. Unsorted whole blood yielded the blood RNA, and germline DNA was also extracted. Preoperatively, peripheral blood was drawn, 3.5 to 4.5 milliliters in total.

The specimen was peripheral blood. This sequence originates from a woman aged 25 to 39 with primary liver carcinoma and hepatitis B virus infection. The J gene is TRBJ2-5, the V gene TRBV28; the D gene could be TRBD1 or TRBD2 (5 bases each). The CDR3: CASGTPLRETQYF. CDR3 nucleotide sequence: TGTGCCAGCGGGACCCCGCTGCGAGAGACCCAGTACTTC. Combining the CDR3 with reference TRBV28 and TRBJ2-5 gives the whole variable domain DVKVTQSSRYLVKRTGEKVFLECVQDMDHENMFWYRQDPGLGLRLIYFSYDVKMKEKGDIPEGYSVSREKKERFSLILESASTNQTSMYLCASGTPLRETQYFGPGTRLLVL.